These 2 T cell receptor beta chains were sequenced from one sample in a study of T cell responses to AZD1222 COVID-19 vaccine. Measured with immunoSEQ multiplex PCR; TCRdb has only the in-frame clones, and not every one. The table records approximately 100,000 clones, 70% to 90% of them present only once. This material consisted of peripheral blood, taken on day 0 of AZD1222 vaccination. The receptor set was obtained from an adult in good health.

The chain combines TRBV28 with TRBJ1-2, with D possibly matching TRBD1 (5 bases). This CDR3 is 15 amino acids long. CDR1 is MDHEN, CDR2 SYDVKM, per germline. V dropped 9 bases and J dropped 2 bases, with 19 bases sitting between them. The CDR3: CASQTGHPANYGYTF. CDR3 DNA sequence: TGTGCCAGTCAGACCGGACATCCCGCGAACTATGGCTACACCTTC.

This clone has a handful of counts. The CDR3 region has the DNA TGTGCCATGGTAGCCCCATACATCTACAATGAGCAGTTCTTC. It is translated as CAMVAPYIYNEQFF. This chain connects TRBV7-9 to TRBJ2-1; unclear D gene. The CDR3 extends over 14 amino acids. V was trimmed by 10 bases and J by 3 bases, leaving 16 bases between them. Per germline, CDR1 SEHNR and CDR2 FQNEAQ (reference sequence).